Shown below are 29 T cell receptor beta chains from a single sample sequenced in a study of T-cell memory formation after mild COVID-19. One entry per CDR3 protein results from TCRdb running MiXCR on the 5' RACE reads. The table has 470,000 or so distinct CDR3 sequences, 15% to 20% seen once. Input material: PBMCs or a T cell subset sorted from them (not recorded which). Receptors originate from an adult woman who had mild COVID-19 (a few samples of this study predate the infection). Cell type and time point are not known.

In its sample, this clonotype was seen a few times. This chain links TRBV20-1 with TRBJ2-1; 9 positions match TRBD2. CDR3 size: 17 residues. Unmatched junction bases numbered 7, after V lost 0 bases and J lost 1 base. Germline CDR1 DFQATT, CDR2 SNEGSKA (reference sequence). CDR3 sequence: CSARDSGGGASYNEQFF. CDR3 bases: TGCAGTGCTAGAGATTCAGGCGGGGGGGCTTCCTACAATGAGCAGTTCTTC.

This chain uses TRBV20-1 with TRBJ2-1, with 9 bases aligning to TRBD1. Germline values: CDR1 DFQATT, CDR2 SNEGSKA (reference sequence). This CDR3 spans 14 amino acids. V lost 6 bases to trimming and J lost 9 bases; unmatched junction nucleotides: 12. The CDR3 sequence: CSAVTGGEVGEQFF. CDR3 coding DNA: TGCAGTGCCGTCACAGGGGGCGAGGTCGGTGAGCAGTTCTTC.

The chain carries TRBV15 and TRBJ2-2; perhaps TRBD1 as D (6 bases). Germline values: CDR1 LNHNV, CDR2 YYDKDF (reference sequence). This CDR3 contains 15 residues. V lost 1 base to trimming and J lost 5 bases, with 11 bases between them. CDR3 sequence reads: CATSRVQGETGELFF. The DNA of the CDR3 is TGTGCCACCAGCAGAGTACAGGGAGAAACCGGGGAGCTGTTTTTT. Using reference TRBV15 and TRBJ2-2 for the parts outside the CDR3, the full variable domain is DAMVIQNPRYQVTQFGKPVTLSCSQTLNHNVMYWYQQKSSQAPKLLFHYYDKDFNNEADTPDNFQSRRPNTSFCFLDIRSPGLGDTAMYLCATSRVQGETGELFFGEGSRLTVL.

This rearrangement joins TRBV18 to TRBJ2-6; perhaps TRBD2 as D (6 bases). Trimming shortened V by 3 bases and J by 0 bases, and 15 bases separated the two germline ends. In germline, CDR1 is KGHSH, CDR2 LQKENI. The CDR3 covers 18 residues. CDR3 in DNA: TGTGCCAGCTCACCTTGGGACTTTTCCAGCTCTGGGGCCAACGTCCTGACTTTC. Its translation: CASSPWDFSSSGANVLTF.

This clonotype was seen only a few times. V usage is TRBV6-6 and J usage is TRBJ2-7; D is possibly TRBD2 (5 bases). This CDR3 comprises 16 residues. V was cut by 2 bases and J by 0 bases, with 14 bases left in between. Germline CDR1 MNHNY, CDR2 SVGAGI (reference sequence). The CDR3 DNA reads TGTGCCAGCAGTTACAGGGTACTAAGCGGCTCCTACGAGCAGTACTTC. Its protein product is CASSYRVLSGSYEQYF.

This clonotype was picked up many times. The J gene is TRBJ2-1, the V gene TRBV11-2, with 7 bases aligning to TRBD1. V gave up 4 bases and J gave up 7 bases; unmatched junction bases: 4. This CDR3 has 13 residues. Germline V gene sequence: CDR1 SGHAT, CDR2 FQNNGV. The CDR3 region is CASSSGTANEQFF. CDR3 sequence (DNA): TGTGCCAGCAGCTCTGGGACAGCTAATGAGCAGTTCTTC.

The rearrangement joins TRBV27 to TRBJ2-7; D call uncertain. The CDR3 sequence is 17 residues long. Germline lookup yields CDR1 MNHEY and CDR2 SMNVEV (reference sequence). V gave up 2 bases and J gave up 2 bases, with 19 bases separating them. CDR3 sequence (DNA): TGTGCCAGCAGTTTAGGAGCCATGGTAACGGTACCCTACGAGCAGTACTTC. Protein: CASSLGAMVTVPYEQYF.

V usage is TRBV7-9 and J usage is TRBJ2-3; TRBD1 matches at 7 bases. The V gene's germline CDR1 is SEHNR and CDR2 FQNEAQ (reference sequence). With 4 bases clipped from V and 4 bases from J, the junction kept 8 bases outside the gene matches. The CDR3 contains 15 residues. This chain's CDR3 is CASSSWDSKADTQYF. Here the CDR3 DNA reads TGTGCCAGCAGCTCTTGGGACAGTAAAGCAGATACGCAGTATTTT.

Many counts were recorded for this clonotype. The chain recombines TRBV24-1 with TRBJ2-7; D may be TRBD1 (5 bases). The V and J ends lost 3 bases and 3 bases respectively, with 8 bases between them. This CDR3 has 13 residues. Germline CDR1 reads KGHDR; CDR2 reads SFDVKD. CDR3 region: CATSDTTGYEQYF. Written as DNA, the CDR3 is TGTGCCACCAGTGATACTACAGGCTACGAGCAGTACTTC.

CDR3 in amino acids: CSVGGYSNQPQHF. CDR3 coding DNA: TGCAGCGTTGGAGGTTATAGCAATCAGCCCCAGCATTTT. The rearrangement links TRBV29-1 to TRBJ1-5, with no clear D. The germline V gene encodes CDR1 SQVTM and CDR2 ANQGSEA. The CDR3 has 13 residues. Trimming stripped 4 bases from V and 0 bases from J, with 7 bases between.

V gene TRBV20-1 combines with J gene TRBJ2-7; D may be TRBD2 (6 bases). Germline lookup yields CDR1 DFQATT and CDR2 SNEGSKA (reference sequence). The ends were cut back, 0 bases at V and 3 bases at J, with 21 bases in the middle. The CDR3 spans 17 residues. The DNA for the CDR3 is TGCAGTGCTAGAGATCTTTCCGGGTCGGGAGTGGTCTACGAGCAGTACTTC. Translating it yields CSARDLSGSGVVYEQYF.

This clonotype was seen more than once but under ten times. V gene TRBV7-9 combines with J gene TRBJ1-2, with D perhaps matching TRBD1 (5 bases). The germline V gene encodes CDR1 SEHNR and CDR2 FQNEAQ (reference sequence). This CDR3 comprises 13 residues. Trimming removed 5 bases from V and 4 bases from J, with 11 bases in between. The CDR3 sequence is CASSPPGRYGYTF. The CDR3 DNA sequence: TGTGCCAGCAGCCCCCCGGGGCGCTATGGCTACACCTTC.

V and J are TRBV7-2 and TRBJ2-3; perhaps D is TRBD1 or TRBD2 (7 bases each). Trimming removed 5 bases from V and 14 bases from J, with 17 bases in between. The germline V gene encodes CDR1 SGHTA and CDR2 FQGNSA. The CDR3 runs to 12 residues. The DNA of the CDR3 is TGTGCCAGCAGCCCCCAGGGGGGGCCACCGTATTTT. Its protein is CASSPQGGPPYF.

This chain connects TRBV6-2 or TRBV6-3 to TRBJ2-2; D is uncertain. The CDR3 has 15 residues. The germline V gene encodes CDR1 MNHEY and CDR2 SVGEGT. The V end lost 5 bases, the J end lost 0 bases, and 10 bases lay between the germline ends. The CDR3 protein is CASSNRRPNTGELFF. The CDR3 nucleotides are TGTGCCAGCAGTAACAGACGCCCGAACACCGGGGAGCTGTTTTTT.

This clonotype has ten or more counts. The chain couples TRBV6-5 to TRBJ2-3, with D possibly being TRBD2 (7 bases). V dropped 2 bases and J dropped 6 bases, with 18 bases sitting between them. This CDR3 comprises 16 residues. CDR1 and CDR2 from the germline V gene are MNHEY and SVGAGI. The CDR3 sequence: CASSYGRGGSFDTQYF. CDR3 nucleotides: TGTGCCAGCAGTTACGGGAGGGGGGGGTCATTCGATACGCAGTATTTT.

CDR3 DNA: TGCGCGGCCGGAGGACTATTGAACACCGGGGAGCTGTTTTTT. Protein product: CAAGGLLNTGELFF. This rearrangement joins TRBV4-1 to TRBJ2-2; D perhaps matches TRBD2 (6 bases). CDR1 is MGHRA, CDR2 YSYEKL, per germline. The CDR3 has 14 amino acids.

Ten or more counts support this clonotype. J is TRBJ2-1 and V is TRBV20-1; the match to TRBD2 covers 7 bases. The CDR3 runs 12 residues. V shed 0 bases and J 9 bases; nucleotides not matched to a gene: 2. CDR1 and CDR2 (germline): DFQATT, SNEGSKA (reference sequence). This chain's CDR3 is CSAREREFEQFF. In DNA, the CDR3 is TGCAGTGCTAGAGAGCGGGAGTTTGAGCAGTTCTTC.

This clonotype occurred a few times. The rearrangement links TRBV12-3 or TRBV12-4 to TRBJ2-3; the D gene is possibly TRBD2 (6 bases). The CDR3 loop spans 15 amino acids. Trimming took off 0 bases at V and 2 bases at J, with 9 bases between the two ends. CDR3: CASSLASGYTDTQYF. The CDR3, as DNA: TGTGCCAGCAGTTTAGCTAGCGGCTACACAGATACGCAGTATTTT.

This clonotype showed up just a few times. V is TRBV30 and J is TRBJ2-7, with a possible D match to TRBD2 (6 bases). Germline V gene data show CDR1 as GTSNPN and CDR2 as SVGIG (reference sequence). The CDR3 totals 13 residues. V dropped 3 bases and J dropped 3 bases, with 12 bases sitting between them. CDR3 amino acids: CAWRGGRFYEQYF. CDR3 DNA: TGTGCCTGGAGGGGGGGACGTTTCTACGAGCAGTACTTC.

This clonotype was counted ten times or more. The V gene is TRBV5-1, the J gene TRBJ1-2; TRBD1 agrees at 7 bases. V was pared by 2 bases and J by 4 bases, with 5 bases of the junction left unmatched. The length of the CDR3 is 14 residues. Germline assignment: CDR1 SGHRS and CDR2 YFSETQ. Here the CDR3 reads CASSFETGSYGYTF. CDR3 coding DNA: TGCGCCAGCAGCTTCGAGACAGGGAGCTATGGCTACACCTTC.

The chain links TRBV12-3 or TRBV12-4 to TRBJ2-3; no reliable D call. Trimming cost V 2 bases and J 3 bases, with 9 bases left between them. CDR3 length equals 14 residues. The CDR3 DNA reads as TGTGCCAGCAGTTTAATCGTTAGGACAGATACGCAGTATTTT. It translates to CASSLIVRTDTQYF.

On this clonotype itself: A much larger clone lies one base from this, so it may be a read error. The gene calls are TRBV4-3 and TRBJ2-7; TRBD2 agrees at 7 bases. Germline CDR1 reads LGHNA; CDR2 reads YSLEER. V shed 1 base and J 3 bases; nucleotides not matched to a gene: 9. CDR3 length equals 16 residues. The CDR3 reads CASSQGGIAGFYEQYF. DNA for the CDR3: TGCGCCAGCAGCCAAGGGGGAATAGCGGGTTTCTACGAGCAGTACTTC.

This clonotype appeared a few times. The CDR3 region has the DNA TGTGCCAGCAGTTTTGCAGGGGGCAGAGATGAGCAGTTCTTC. This sequence encodes CASSFAGGRDEQFF. V usage is TRBV6-5 and J usage is TRBJ2-1, with 8 bases aligning to TRBD1. The CDR3 is 14 amino acids. Germline-derived CDR1 and CDR2 are MNHEY and SVGAGI. Trimming cost V 4 bases and J 8 bases; bases outside gene matches: 7.

This clonotype was found a few times. The chain recombines TRBV29-1 with TRBJ2-7, with TRBD2 as a possible D gene (6 bases). Germline-derived CDR1 and CDR2 are SQVTM and ANQGSEA. CDR3 length equals 11 residues. With 7 bases removed from V and 7 bases from J, the gap between germline ends came to 14 bases. In DNA form, the CDR3 reads TGCAGCGGGGGGGACTCCTGGGAGCAGTACTTC. This gives the protein CSGGDSWEQYF.

The CDR3 DNA reads as TGTGCCAGTAGTGTCCGGGACAGATACACAGATACGCAGTATTTT. This gives the protein CASSVRDRYTDTQYF. This chain uses TRBV19 with TRBJ2-3; the match to TRBD1 covers 7 bases. With 5 bases clipped from V and 2 bases from J, the junction kept 7 bases outside the gene matches. Germline V CDR1 and CDR2: LNHDA, SQIVND (reference sequence). The CDR3 sequence is 15 residues long. The full variable domain, rest sourced from reference TRBV19 and TRBJ2-3, is DGGITQSPKYLFRKEGQNVTLSCEQNLNHDAMYWYRQDPGQGLRLIYYSQIVNDFQKGDIAEGYSVSREKKESFPLTVTSAQKNPTAFYLCASSVRDRYTDTQYFGPGTRLTVL.

The chain employs TRBV7-9 and TRBJ2-5; tentative D call: TRBD1 (5 bases). CDR1 SEHNR and CDR2 FQNEAQ come from the germline V gene (reference sequence). The length of the CDR3 is 15 residues. V was pared by 0 bases and J by 3 bases, with 11 bases between. CDR3 in amino acids: CASSLAAGKEETQYF. CDR3 DNA sequence: TGTGCCAGCAGCTTAGCGGCAGGGAAAGAAGAGACCCAGTACTTC.

There are a few counts of this clonotype. The gene calls are TRBV4-3 and TRBJ2-5; 13 bases match TRBD2. The CDR3 spans 18 residues. Germline assignment: CDR1 LGHNA and CDR2 YSLEER. V gave up 1 base and J gave up 4 bases; unmatched junction bases: 9. This chain's CDR3 is CASSQARLAGGGGETQYF. The CDR3 DNA reads as TGCGCCAGCAGCCAAGCCCGACTAGCGGGAGGAGGAGGAGAGACCCAGTACTTC.

The rearrangement links TRBV9 to TRBJ2-5; TRBD2 matches at 14 bases. Trimming cost V 4 bases and J 5 bases; bases outside gene matches: 4. This CDR3 comprises 15 residues. Germline V gene lookup returns CDR1 SGDLS and CDR2 YYNGEE. CDR3 sequence: CASSLGTSGSETQYF. The CDR3 DNA reads as TGTGCCAGCAGCCTCGGGACTAGCGGGAGTGAGACCCAGTACTTC.

This clonotype was seen a handful of times. The chain joins TRBV14 to TRBJ2-1; 10 bases are shared with TRBD2. CDR1 SGHDN and CDR2 FVKESK come from the germline V gene. V lost 2 bases to trimming and J lost 8 bases; unmatched junction nucleotides: 12. This CDR3 spans 17 amino acids. CDR3 coding DNA: TGTGCCAGCAGCCAAAAGTTAATAGCGGGAGGAGTCCATGAGCAGTTCTTC. Amino acids: CASSQKLIAGGVHEQFF. The whole variable domain, remainder taken from reference TRBV14 and TRBJ2-1, is EAGVTQFPSHSVIEKGQTVTLRCDPISGHDNLYWYRRVMGKEIKFLLHFVKESKQDESGMPNNRFLAERTGGTYSTLKVQPAELEDSGVYFCASSQKLIAGGVHEQFFGPGTRLTVL.